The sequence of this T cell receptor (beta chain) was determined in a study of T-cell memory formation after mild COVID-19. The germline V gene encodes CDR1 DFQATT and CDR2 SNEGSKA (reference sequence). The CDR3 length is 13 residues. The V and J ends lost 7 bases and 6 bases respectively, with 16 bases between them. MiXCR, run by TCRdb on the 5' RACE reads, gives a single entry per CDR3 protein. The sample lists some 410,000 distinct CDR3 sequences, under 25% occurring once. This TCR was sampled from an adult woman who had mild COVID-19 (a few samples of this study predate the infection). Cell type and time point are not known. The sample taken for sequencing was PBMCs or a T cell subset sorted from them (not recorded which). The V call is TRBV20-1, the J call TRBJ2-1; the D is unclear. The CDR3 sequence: CSVLTRPGNEQFF. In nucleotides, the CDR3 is TGCAGTGTACTTACCAGGCCCGGCAATGAGCAGTTCTTC.